This T cell receptor (beta chain) was captured by sequencing in a study of T-cell reconstitution after alpha-beta-depleted transplantation in children. Germline CDR1 reads LNHNV; CDR2 reads YYDKDF (reference sequence). The CDR3 is 14 residues long. The V segment lost 4 bases and the J segment 13 bases; nucleotides outside the gene matches: 11. Whole-study findings and limits: Diversity and T-cell counts at one year after transplant derived mostly from new T cells. Several hundred graft clones that had expanded were reportedly the source of alpha-beta T cells about two months after transplant. Diversity of TCRbeta at day 60 was high in some patients, arising from surviving recipient T cells and thymic progenitors.

Unique molecular identifiers were used in preparing the TCRbeta library. TCRdb analysed the PCR reads with MiXCR anew, one entry per CDR3 protein. The sample lists 440,000 or so distinct CDR3 sequences; approximately 42% were seen once. With regard to this clonotype: The antigen is not known.

The TCR sequence derives from a girl aged 2 to 10 with aplastic anemia, due to receive a stem cell transplant. The V gene is TRBV15, the J gene TRBJ2-1, with TRBD1 identical over 9 bases. Sequencing used PBMCs, obtained before TCRalphabeta/CD19-depleted stem cell transplant. CDR3 bases: TGTGCCACCAGCAACGTTTGGGACAGGGATAGTCAGTTCTTC. It specifies CATSNVWDRDSQFF.